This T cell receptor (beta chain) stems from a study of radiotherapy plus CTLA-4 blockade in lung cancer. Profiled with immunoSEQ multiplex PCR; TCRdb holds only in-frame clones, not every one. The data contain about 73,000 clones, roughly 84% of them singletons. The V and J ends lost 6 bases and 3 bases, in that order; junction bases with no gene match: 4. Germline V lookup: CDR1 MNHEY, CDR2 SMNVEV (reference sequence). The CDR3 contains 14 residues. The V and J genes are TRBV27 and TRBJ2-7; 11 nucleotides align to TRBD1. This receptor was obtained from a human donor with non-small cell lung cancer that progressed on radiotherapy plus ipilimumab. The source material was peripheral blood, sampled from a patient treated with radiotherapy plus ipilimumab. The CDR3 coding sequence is TGTGCCAGCAGCGCCGGGACAGGGGGCTACGAGCAGTACTTC. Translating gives CASSAGTGGYEQYF.